The clone carrying this T cell receptor beta chain was seen more than once but under ten times. This sample is drawn from a study of blood T cell repertoires in COVID-19. The protocol was immunoSEQ multiplex PCR, while the TCRdb copy is restricted to in-frame clones and leaves out a portion. The sample includes tens of thousands of clones, 80% to 90% of them seen just once. The CDR3 spans 14 residues. Germline CDR1 reads SGDLS; CDR2 reads YYNGEE. V lost 1 base and J lost 9, with 11 bases in between. The chain employs TRBV9 and TRBJ1-6; perhaps TRBD1 as D (6 bases). The origin of this receptor is a human donor in a cohort sampled during active COVID-19. Input material: peripheral blood. CDR3 DNA: TGTGCCAGCAGCGTATTTGGGGGCGGTTCACCCCTCCACTTT. Protein product: CASSVFGGGSPLHF.